These 30 T cell receptor beta chains came from one sample sequenced in a study of T cells in Graves' hyperthyroidism and ophthalmopathy (dated by TCRdb to about 2019). To prepare the library, multiplex PCR was applied. Sequencing took place on an Illumina HiSeq 2000. Amplification of TCR beta CDR3 regions was carried out from RNA transcripts. A first-round RT-PCR of the TCR CDR3 used the HTBI primer set with the Qiagen OneStep RT-PCR kit. Using fastp at Q25 and MiXCR, TCRdb reprocessed the public reads and kept productive beta chains. One record per CDR3 amino acid sequence lists the most common genes and DNA. Across this sample there are 410,000 or so distinct CDR3 sequences, with roughly 14% seen only once. In total, the top ten clones hold about 12% of the sample. Sequencing was done on a sample of blood. The receptor set was obtained from a young man with Graves' ophthalmopathy.

The chain couples TRBV7-6 to TRBJ1-4; 7 nucleotides agree with TRBD1. The CDR3 contains 17 residues. CDR1 and CDR2 (germline): SGHVS, FNYEAQ. J lost 3 bases, V lost 1 base, and 8 bases had no gene match. The CDR3 bases are TGTGCCAGCAGCTTAGTTGCAGGGGGAGGCTCTAATGAAAAACTGTTTTTT. Amino acid sequence: CASSLVAGGGSNEKLFF.

This clonotype was picked up one time. This chain joins TRBV5-6 and TRBJ1-1; D gene unclear. From germline, CDR1 is SGHDT and CDR2 YYEEEE. The CDR3 contains 13 residues. V was trimmed by 2 bases and J by 5 bases, leaving 10 bases between them. CDR3 protein: CASSFGRRTEAFF. Here the CDR3 DNA reads TGTGCCAGCAGCTTCGGGCGAAGGACTGAAGCTTTCTTT.

A word on this clonotype: Just one base apart from a much larger clone, this may be a read error. V usage is TRBV10-3 and J usage is TRBJ1-1; D gene ambiguous. The germline V gene encodes CDR1 ENHRY and CDR2 SYGVKD. This CDR3 has 12 amino acids. Here the CDR3 DNA reads TGTGCCATCCAAGGGCCGAACACTGAAGCTTCCTTT. It yields the protein CAIQGPNTEASF.

The chain combines TRBV20-1 with TRBJ2-1, with 9 positions matching TRBD1. With 3 bases clipped from V and 3 bases from J, the junction kept 9 bases outside the gene matches. Per germline, CDR1 DFQATT and CDR2 SNEGSKA (reference sequence). There are 16 residues in the CDR3. The CDR3 loop reads CSARTPGQGDYNEQFF. Here the CDR3 DNA reads TGCAGTGCTAGGACCCCGGGACAGGGAGACTACAATGAGCAGTTCTTC.

CDR3 in DNA: TGTGCCAGCAGTGACAGACTAGCGAGGGAGCTGTTTTTT. Encoded protein: CASSDRLARELFF. The chain links TRBV6-1 to TRBJ2-2; 8 bases match TRBD2. The CDR3 totals 13 residues. Trimming removed 3 bases from V and 9 bases from J; junction bases left unmatched: 3. CDR1 and CDR2 (germline): MNHNS, SASEGT.

This clonotype was observed many times. This rearrangement joins TRBV2 to TRBJ1-4; TRBD1 matches at 8 bases. This CDR3 has 14 amino acids. J gave up 6 bases and V 7 bases, and 7 bases lay outside the gene matches. Germline V gene sequence: CDR1 SNHLY, CDR2 FYNNEI. CDR3 sequence: CASTEGQAYEKLFF. CDR3 DNA sequence: TGTGCCAGCACCGAGGGACAGGCTTATGAAAAACTGTTTTTT.

The V call is TRBV19, the J call TRBJ1-2, with TRBD1 identical over 10 bases. CDR3 length: 13 residues. J gave up 7 bases and V 5 bases, and 4 bases lay outside the gene matches. The germline V gene has CDR1 LNHDA and CDR2 SQIVND (reference sequence). CDR3 protein: CASSAGTGVGYTF. CDR3 coding DNA: TGTGCCAGTAGTGCCGGGACAGGGGTTGGCTACACCTTC.

The chain recombines TRBV12-3 or TRBV12-4 with TRBJ1-1; perhaps TRBD1 as D (5 bases). The CDR3 spans 14 residues. Trimming pared 2 bases from V and 1 base from J, leaving 8 bases between. This CDR3 is CASSLWTKNTEAFF. The CDR3 DNA is TGTGCCAGCAGTTTATGGACAAAGAACACTGAAGCTTTCTTT.

This clonotype was picked up many times. The chain recombines TRBV20-1 with TRBJ1-2; D is unclear. The CDR3 consists of 13 residues. The V gene lost 3 bases and the J gene lost 3 bases, with 11 bases spanning the gap. Germline V lookup: CDR1 DFQATT, CDR2 SNEGSKA (reference sequence). For the CDR3, the DNA is TGCAGTGCTAGTGATGTCAGTTACTATGGCTACACCTTC. It codes for CSASDVSYYGYTF.

V usage is TRBV11-3 and J usage is TRBJ2-5, with D perhaps TRBD2 (5 bases). V gave up 4 bases and J gave up 5 bases, with 11 bases separating them. This CDR3 spans 13 amino acids. Germline-derived CDR1 and CDR2 are SGHNT and YENEEA. The CDR3 DNA reads as TGTGCCAGCAGCTCCGGGATTTGGGAGACCCAGTACTTC. Translation: CASSSGIWETQYF.

This clonotype was detected a few times. The chain joins TRBV30 to TRBJ2-1; 8 bases map to TRBD2. The CDR3 totals 19 residues. With 3 bases clipped from V and 4 bases from J, the junction kept 20 bases outside the gene matches. Germline V gives CDR1 GTSNPN, CDR2 SVGIG (reference sequence). The CDR3 here is CAWSNTWASGPPEYNEQFF. CDR3 DNA sequence: TGTGCCTGGAGCAACACATGGGCTAGCGGGCCACCAGAATACAATGAGCAGTTCTTC.

About this clonotype itself: A clone one base away is much larger, so this may be a read error. The chain's CDR3 is CAWSESQISHEQYF. The CDR3 region has the DNA TGTGCCTGGAGTGAAAGCCAGATCTCCCACGAGCAGTACTTC. The chain combines TRBV30 with TRBJ2-7; D gene ambiguous. Germline V gives CDR1 GTSNPN, CDR2 SVGIG (reference sequence). The CDR3 length is 14 residues.

Concerning this clonotype: A much larger clone is a single base away; this may be a read error. The genes are TRBV5-1 and TRBJ2-7; no clear D. There are 17 residues in the CDR3. CDR1 and CDR2 (germline): SGHRS, YFSETQ. CDR3 coding DNA: TGCGCCAGCGGCTTGACGGCGCAGGCGATTAGCTCCTACGAGCAGTACTTC. Its protein is CASGLTAQAISSYEQYF. The full variable domain, in which reference TRBV5-1 and TRBJ2-7 provide the parts outside the CDR3, is KAGVTQTPRYLIKTRGQQVTLSCSPISGHRSVSWYQQTPGQGLQFLFEYFSETQRNKGNFPGRFSGRQFSNSRSEMNVSTLELGDSALYLCASGLTAQAISSYEQYFGPGTRLTVT.

This clonotype was seen a handful of times. The chain has TRBV5-6 and TRBJ2-1, with D perhaps matching TRBD1 or TRBD2 (5 bases each). The CDR3 loop spans 16 amino acids. Germline values: CDR1 SGHDT, CDR2 YYEEEE. Trimming took off 0 bases at V and 3 bases at J, with 13 bases between the two ends. CDR3 region: CASSLVGTYLYNEQFF. CDR3 nucleotide sequence: TGTGCCAGCAGCTTGGTGGGGACCTACCTCTACAATGAGCAGTTCTTC.

The chain employs TRBV25-1 and TRBJ1-1; D is ambiguous. CDR3 length equals 12 residues. The V end was cut by 4 bases, the J end by 6 bases, with 9 bases between. Germline CDR1 is MGHDK and CDR2 is SYGVNS. CDR3 coding DNA: TGTGCCAGCAGTGGGGATTTGCCTGAAGCTTTCTTT. Protein: CASSGDLPEAFF.

This chain connects TRBV4-2 to TRBJ1-5; D is ambiguous. The germline V gene encodes CDR1 LGHNA and CDR2 YNFKEQ. This CDR3 has 14 amino acids. The V and J ends lost 4 bases and 5 bases respectively, with 12 bases between them. CDR3 protein: CASSRVESDQPQHF. The CDR3 coding sequence is TGTGCCAGCAGCCGTGTGGAATCGGATCAGCCCCAGCATTTT.

There are many counts of this clonotype. The chain links TRBV12-3 or TRBV12-4 to TRBJ1-2; 8 nucleotides line up with TRBD1. The CDR3 loop spans 14 amino acids. The V segment lost 6 bases and the J segment 7 bases; nucleotides outside the gene matches: 10. CDR3 region: CASSPGQGGVGYTF. The CDR3 region has the DNA TGTGCCAGCAGCCCAGGACAGGGTGGGGTTGGCTACACCTTC.

The V call is TRBV20-1, the J call TRBJ2-3; TRBD1 or TRBD2 may be the D gene (7 bases each). Per germline, CDR1 DFQATT and CDR2 SNEGSKA (reference sequence). This CDR3 is 15 amino acids long. The V end lost 6 bases, the J end lost 7 bases, and 23 bases lay between the germline ends. This chain's CDR3 is CSAIEGGGGTHTQYF. CDR3 in DNA: TGCAGTGCGATTGAAGGGGGAGGGGGCACCCATACGCAGTATTTT.

V and J are TRBV14 and TRBJ1-5, with D unresolved. The V and J ends lost 1 base and 5 bases respectively, with 21 bases between them. The CDR3 totals 18 residues. Germline values: CDR1 SGHDN, CDR2 FVKESK. As DNA, the CDR3 is TGTGCCAGCAGCCAAGCTGTGGGGTATCGGGTACGCGATCAGCCCCAGCATTTT. This encodes CASSQAVGYRVRDQPQHF. The variable domain in full, completed from reference TRBV14 and TRBJ1-5, reads EAGVTQFPSHSVIEKGQTVTLRCDPISGHDNLYWYRRVMGKEIKFLLHFVKESKQDESGMPNNRFLAERTGGTYSTLKVQPAELEDSGVYFCASSQAVGYRVRDQPQHFGDGTRLSIL.

This clonotype was counted at least ten times. This sequence joins TRBV6-6 and TRBJ1-6; perhaps TRBD1 as D (5 bases). The CDR3 contains 16 residues. Trimming took 0 bases from V and 9 from J, leaving 15 bases between them. CDR1 MNHNY and CDR2 SVGAGI come from the germline V gene (reference sequence). In DNA, the CDR3 is TGTGCCAGCAGTTACTCGCAGGGTCGGAGTAGTTCACCCCTCCACTTT. Translated, it gives CASSYSQGRSSSPLHF.

Regarding this clonotype: A much larger clone lies a single base off, so this may be a read error. The genes are TRBV6-5 and TRBJ1-1; D call uncertain. The germline V gene has CDR1 MNHEY and CDR2 SVGAGI. This CDR3 is 14 amino acids long. V was clipped by 2 bases and J by 4 bases, with 11 bases between them. CDR3 nucleotide sequence: TGTGCCAGCAGTTACAGCGTTCTGAGCACTGAAGCTTTCTTT. The encoded protein is CASSYSVLSTEAFF.

This clonotype was picked up many times. V gene TRBV10-3 combines with J gene TRBJ2-7; D ambiguous. Germline assignment: CDR1 ENHRY and CDR2 SYGVKD. Trimming cost V 2 bases and J 5 bases, with 10 bases left between them. The CDR3 runs to 13 residues. The CDR3: CAISETLPHEQYF. CDR3 coding DNA: TGTGCCATCAGTGAGACCCTTCCGCACGAGCAGTACTTC.

V gene TRBV2 combines with J gene TRBJ1-1, with 8 bases lining up with TRBD1. Germline loops: CDR1 SNHLY, CDR2 FYNNEI. The V and J ends lost 3 bases and 1 base, in that order; junction bases with no gene match: 4. The CDR3 is made up of 15 amino acids. CDR3 coding DNA: TGTGCCAGCAGTGAGGCCGGGACAGGGAACACTGAAGCTTTCTTT. It codes for CASSEAGTGNTEAFF. The whole variable domain, remainder taken from reference TRBV2 and TRBJ1-1, is EPEVTQTPSHQVTQMGQEVILRCVPISNHLYFYWYRQILGQKVEFLVSFYNNEISEKSEIFDDQFSVERPDGSNFTLKIRSTKLEDSAMYFCASSEAGTGNTEAFFGQGTRLTVV.

Only a few counts were recorded for this clonotype. The chain recombines TRBV4-1 with TRBJ1-2, with D perhaps matching TRBD1 (6 bases). This CDR3 region has 17 residues. Germline CDR1 and CDR2: MGHRA and YSYEKL. V was pared by 3 bases and J by 0 bases, with 17 bases between. CDR3 DNA: TGCGCCAGCAGCCACGACGACGGACAGAGAGCTAACTATGGCTACACCTTC. It specifies CASSHDDGQRANYGYTF.

This clonotype was seen at least ten times. This chain uses TRBV2 with TRBJ2-2; D uncertain. V was pared by 4 bases and J by 9 bases, with 6 bases between. The CDR3 totals 11 residues. Per germline, CDR1 SNHLY and CDR2 FYNNEI. This CDR3 is CASSGARELFF. The CDR3 nucleotides read TGTGCCAGCAGTGGAGCCCGGGAGCTGTTTTTT.

This clonotype was counted many times. V usage is TRBV20-1 and J usage is TRBJ2-1; the match to TRBD2 covers 10 bases. Per the germline V gene, CDR1 is DFQATT and CDR2 is SNEGSKA (reference sequence). This CDR3 is built from 14 residues. J was trimmed by 7 bases and V by 2 bases; bases with no gene match: 5. In DNA form, the CDR3 reads TGCAGTGCTAGAAACTCGGGACTAGCGAATGAGCAGTTCTTC. Residues: CSARNSGLANEQFF.

In this sample, this clonotype turned up many times. The chain carries TRBV5-1 and TRBJ1-2; tentatively, D is TRBD1 (6 bases). Trimming removed 4 bases from V and 8 bases from J, with 12 bases in between. The CDR3 length is 12 residues. Looked up from germline, CDR1 is SGHRS and CDR2 is YFSETQ. The CDR3 is CASSQQGEGYTF. The CDR3 DNA is TGCGCCAGCAGCCAACAGGGCGAGGGCTACACCTTC.

This clonotype was picked up many times. The chain links TRBV11-2 to TRBJ2-3; 9 bases align to TRBD2. CDR1 and CDR2 (germline): SGHAT, FQNNGV. V dropped 0 bases and J dropped 2; count of bases not matched to a gene: 6. The CDR3 is 17 residues long. The DNA for the CDR3 is TGTGCCAGCAGCTTAGATCGGCTAGCGGGGACCACAGATACGCAGTATTTT. It translates to CASSLDRLAGTTDTQYF.

This clonotype was counted ten times or more. The CDR3 sequence is CASGVGQGAGEQYF. Here the CDR3 DNA reads TGTGCCAGCGGGGTAGGACAGGGGGCAGGTGAGCAGTACTTC. This chain uses TRBV11-1 with TRBJ2-7, with 11 bases that match TRBD1. The CDR3 totals 14 residues. Germline V lookup: CDR1 SGHAT, CDR2 FQDESV (reference sequence). V lost 8 bases to trimming and J lost 7 bases; unmatched junction nucleotides: 10.

This clonotype was seen many times. The J gene is TRBJ1-3, the V gene TRBV7-2; no reliable D call. Looked up from germline, CDR1 is SGHTA and CDR2 is FQGNSA. V was pared by 5 bases and J by 3 bases, with 11 bases between. CDR3 length: 14 residues. The CDR3 here is CASSELLFGNTIYF. The CDR3 DNA sequence: TGTGCCAGCAGCGAACTCCTATTTGGAAACACCATATATTTT.